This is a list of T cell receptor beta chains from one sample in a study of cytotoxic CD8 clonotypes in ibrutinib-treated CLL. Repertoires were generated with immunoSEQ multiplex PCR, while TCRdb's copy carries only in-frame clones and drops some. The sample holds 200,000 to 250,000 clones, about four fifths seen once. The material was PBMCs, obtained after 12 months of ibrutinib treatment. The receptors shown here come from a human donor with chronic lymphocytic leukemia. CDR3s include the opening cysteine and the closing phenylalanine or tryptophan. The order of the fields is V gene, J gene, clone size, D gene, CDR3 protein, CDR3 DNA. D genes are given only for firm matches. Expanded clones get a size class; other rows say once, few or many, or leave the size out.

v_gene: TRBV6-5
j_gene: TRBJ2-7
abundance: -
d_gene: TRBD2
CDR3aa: CASSYSTSGAWEQYF
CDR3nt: TGTGCCAGCAGTTACTCAACTAGCGGGGCCTGGGAGCAGTACTTC

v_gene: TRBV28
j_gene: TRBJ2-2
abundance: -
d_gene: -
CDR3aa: CASSATGELFF
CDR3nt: TGTGCCAGCTCCGCCACCGGGGAGCTGTTTTTT

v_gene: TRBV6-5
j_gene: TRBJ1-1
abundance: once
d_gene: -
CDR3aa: CASSLRGNTEAFF
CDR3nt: TGTGCCAGCAGTTTGAGGGGGAACACTGAAGCTTTCTTT

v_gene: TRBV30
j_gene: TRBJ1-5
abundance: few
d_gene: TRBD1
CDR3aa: CAWSVQGVQPQHF
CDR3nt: TGTGCCTGGAGTGTACAGGGGGTGCAGCCCCAGCATTTT

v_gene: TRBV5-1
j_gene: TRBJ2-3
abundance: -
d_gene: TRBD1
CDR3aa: CASSAGQVTDTQYF
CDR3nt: TGCGCCAGCAGCGCAGGACAGGTCACAGATACGCAGTATTTT

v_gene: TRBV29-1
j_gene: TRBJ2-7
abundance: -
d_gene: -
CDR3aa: CSVPWGRGEQYF
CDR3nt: TGCAGCGTCCCCTGGGGACGGGGCGAGCAGTACTTC

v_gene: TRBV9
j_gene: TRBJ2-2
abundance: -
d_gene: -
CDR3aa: CASSSGGTGELFF
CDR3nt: TGTGCCAGCAGCTCTGGAGGCACCGGGGAGCTGTTTTTT

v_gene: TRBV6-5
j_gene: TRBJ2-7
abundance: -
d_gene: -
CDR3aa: CASSYEAGRSSEQYF
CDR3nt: TGTGCCAGCAGTTACGAGGCGGGCCGTTCGAGCGAGCAGTACTTC

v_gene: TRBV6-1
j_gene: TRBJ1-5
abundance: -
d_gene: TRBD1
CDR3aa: CASSEYFSGQVYNQPQHF
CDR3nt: TGTGCCAGCAGTGAATACTTCTCTGGACAGGTCTACAATCAGCCCCAGCATTTT

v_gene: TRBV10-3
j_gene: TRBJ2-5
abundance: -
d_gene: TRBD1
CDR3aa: CAISRTGKGQETQYF
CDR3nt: TGTGCCATCAGCCGGACAGGGAAGGGGCAAGAGACCCAGTACTTC

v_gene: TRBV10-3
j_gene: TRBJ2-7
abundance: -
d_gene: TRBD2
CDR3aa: CASGLAGDYEQYF
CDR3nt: TGTGCCAGTGGACTAGCGGGAGACTACGAGCAGTACTTC

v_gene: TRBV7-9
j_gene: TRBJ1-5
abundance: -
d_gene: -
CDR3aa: CASSRGGNSNQPQHF
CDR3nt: TGTGCCAGCAGCCGGGGAGGGAATAGCAATCAGCCCCAGCATTTT

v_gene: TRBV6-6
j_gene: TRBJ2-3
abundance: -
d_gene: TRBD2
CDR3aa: CASSYPMAGGTDTQYF
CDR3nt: TGTGCCAGCAGTTACCCCATGGCGGGAGGCACAGATACGCAGTATTTT

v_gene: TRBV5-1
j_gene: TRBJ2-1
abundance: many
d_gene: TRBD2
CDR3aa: CASSLAPSGGDNEQFF
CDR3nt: TGCGCCAGCAGCTTGGCCCCTAGCGGCGGGGACAATGAGCAGTTCTTC

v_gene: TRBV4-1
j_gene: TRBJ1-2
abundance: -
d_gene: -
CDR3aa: CASSQDGLIDYGYTF
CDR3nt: TGCGCCAGCAGCCAAGATGGCCTAATCGACTATGGCTACACCTTC

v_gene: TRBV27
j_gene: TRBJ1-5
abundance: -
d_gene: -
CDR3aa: CASSSTWNQPQHF
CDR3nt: TGTGCCAGCAGTTCGACATGGAATCAGCCCCAGCATTTT

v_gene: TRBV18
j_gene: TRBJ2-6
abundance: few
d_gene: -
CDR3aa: CASSPRESGANVLTF
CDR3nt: TGTGCCAGCTCACCAAGGGAATCTGGGGCCAACGTCCTGACTTTC

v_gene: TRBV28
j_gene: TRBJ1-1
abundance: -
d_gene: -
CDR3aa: CASSFARLGGENTEAFF
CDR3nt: TGTGCCAGCAGTTTCGCTCGGTTAGGGGGAGAGAACACTGAAGCTTTCTTT

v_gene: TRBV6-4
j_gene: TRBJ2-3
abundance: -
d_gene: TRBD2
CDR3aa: CATGAGVEDTQYF
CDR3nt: TGTGCCACCGGAGCGGGAGTGGAAGATACGCAGTATTTT

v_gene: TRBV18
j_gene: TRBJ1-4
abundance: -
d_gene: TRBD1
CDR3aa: CASSPPSQGGEKLFF
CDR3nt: TGTGCCAGCTCACCACCGTCACAGGGGGGTGAAAAACTGTTTTTT

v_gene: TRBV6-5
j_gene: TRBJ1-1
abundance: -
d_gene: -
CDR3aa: CATKTAPGGAFF
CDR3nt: TGTGCCACCAAAACTGCCCCCGGGGGAGCTTTCTTT

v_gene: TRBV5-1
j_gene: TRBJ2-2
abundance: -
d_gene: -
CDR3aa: CASSIQPLGDTGELFF
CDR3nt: TGCGCCAGCAGCATCCAACCTCTCGGGGACACCGGGGAGCTGTTTTTT

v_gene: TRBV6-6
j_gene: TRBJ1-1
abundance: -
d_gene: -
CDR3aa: CASRTGQKTEAFF
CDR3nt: TGTGCCAGCAGAACCGGGCAGAAAACTGAAGCTTTCTTT

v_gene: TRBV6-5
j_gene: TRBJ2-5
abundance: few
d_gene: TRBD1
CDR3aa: CASSYRDRGQETQYF
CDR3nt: TGTGCCAGCAGTTACCGGGACAGGGGACAAGAGACCCAGTACTTC

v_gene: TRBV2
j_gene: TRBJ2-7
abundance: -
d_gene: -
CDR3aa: CASSGTAEQYF
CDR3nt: TGTGCCAGCAGTGGGACGGCCGAGCAGTACTTC

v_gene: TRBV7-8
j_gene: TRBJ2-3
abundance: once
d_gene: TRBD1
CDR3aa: CASSLRSTGATDTQYF
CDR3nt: TGTGCCAGCAGCTTACGCTCGACAGGGGCCACAGATACGCAGTATTTT

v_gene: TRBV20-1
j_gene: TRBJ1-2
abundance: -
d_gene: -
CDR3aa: CSARGYGYTF
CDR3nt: TGCAGTGCTAGAGGCTATGGCTACACCTTC

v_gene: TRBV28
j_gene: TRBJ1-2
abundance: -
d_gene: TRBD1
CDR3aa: CASSFLQGRDYGYTF
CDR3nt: TGTGCCAGCAGTTTCCTACAGGGGAGGGACTATGGCTACACCTTC

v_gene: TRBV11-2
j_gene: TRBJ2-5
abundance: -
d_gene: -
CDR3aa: CASSLAGLETQYF
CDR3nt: TGTGCCAGCAGCTTGGCGGGCCTAGAGACCCAGTACTTC

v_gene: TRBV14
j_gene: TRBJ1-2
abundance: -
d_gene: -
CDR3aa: CASSQGSINYGYTF
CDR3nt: TGTGCCAGCAGCCAAGGGTCCATTAACTATGGCTACACCTTC

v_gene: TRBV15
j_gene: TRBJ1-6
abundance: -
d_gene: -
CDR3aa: CATQGSSYNSPLHF
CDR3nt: TGTGCCACCCAGGGTAGCTCCTATAATTCACCCCTCCACTTT

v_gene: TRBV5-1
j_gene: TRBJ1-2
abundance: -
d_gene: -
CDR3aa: CASSWSGRGANYGYTF
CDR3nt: TGCGCCAGCAGCTGGAGTGGCAGGGGAGCTAACTATGGCTACACCTTC

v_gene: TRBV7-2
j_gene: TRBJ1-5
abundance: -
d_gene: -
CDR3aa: CASSYNSNSNQPQHF
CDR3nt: TGTGCCAGCAGTTATAACAGTAATAGCAATCAGCCCCAGCATTTT

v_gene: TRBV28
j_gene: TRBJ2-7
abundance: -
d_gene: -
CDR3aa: CASYSDQYEQYF
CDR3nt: TGTGCCAGCTATTCGGACCAGTACGAGCAGTACTTC

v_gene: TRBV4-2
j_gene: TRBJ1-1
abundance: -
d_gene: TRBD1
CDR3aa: CASSQRTGVTEAFF
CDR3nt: TGTGCCAGCAGCCAAAGGACAGGGGTCACTGAAGCTTTCTTT

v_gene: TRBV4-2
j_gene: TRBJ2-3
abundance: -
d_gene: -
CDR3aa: CASSQRRTTTDTQYF
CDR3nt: TGTGCCAGCAGCCAGAGGAGGACCACAACAGATACGCAGTATTTT

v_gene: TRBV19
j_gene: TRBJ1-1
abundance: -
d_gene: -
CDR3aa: CASSRGGGPNTEAFF
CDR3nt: TGTGCCAGTAGTCGGGGCGGGGGCCCGAACACTGAAGCTTTCTTT

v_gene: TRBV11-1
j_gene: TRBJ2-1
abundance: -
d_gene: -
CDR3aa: CASSGHLGRRDNEQFF
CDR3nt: TGTGCCAGCAGCGGTCATCTCGGACGGAGAGACAATGAGCAGTTCTTC

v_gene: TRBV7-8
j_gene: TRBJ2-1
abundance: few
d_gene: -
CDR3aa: CASSLWASSYNEQFF
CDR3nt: TGTGCCAGCAGCTTATGGGCTAGCTCCTACAATGAGCAGTTCTTC

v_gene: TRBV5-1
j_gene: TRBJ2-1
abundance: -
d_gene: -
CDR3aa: CASSLVAGPNNEQFF
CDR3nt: TGCGCCAGCAGCTTGGTCGCAGGGCCCAACAATGAGCAGTTCTTC

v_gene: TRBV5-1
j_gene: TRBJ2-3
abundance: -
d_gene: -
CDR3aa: CASHTQGLTDTQYF
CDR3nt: TGCGCCAGCCATACCCAGGGGTTAACAGATACGCAGTATTTT

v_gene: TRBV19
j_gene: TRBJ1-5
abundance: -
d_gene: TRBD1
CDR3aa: CASSGTGNQPQHF
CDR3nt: TGTGCCAGTAGTGGGACAGGCAATCAGCCCCAGCATTTT

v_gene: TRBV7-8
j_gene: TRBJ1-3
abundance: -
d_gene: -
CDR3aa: CASRAGRFSGNTIYF
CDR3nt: TGTGCCAGCAGGGCGGGACGGTTCTCTGGAAACACCATATATTTT

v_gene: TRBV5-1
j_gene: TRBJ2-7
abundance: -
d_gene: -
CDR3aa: CASSLLFGSPYEQYF
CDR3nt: TGCGCCAGCAGCTTGTTGTTCGGGAGCCCCTACGAGCAGTACTTC

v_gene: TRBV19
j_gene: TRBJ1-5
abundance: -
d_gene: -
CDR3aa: CASGSWGLGRQPQHF
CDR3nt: TGTGCCAGCGGATCTTGGGGGCTCGGTCGTCAGCCCCAGCATTTT

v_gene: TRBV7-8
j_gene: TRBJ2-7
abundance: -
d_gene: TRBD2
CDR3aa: CASSPRPSGPTYEQYF
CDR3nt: TGTGCCAGCAGCCCACGACCTAGCGGGCCGACCTACGAGCAGTACTTC

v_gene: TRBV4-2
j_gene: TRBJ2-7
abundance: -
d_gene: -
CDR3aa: CASSQDLLPGYEQYF
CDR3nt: TGTGCCAGCAGCCAAGACCTTCTTCCGGGCTACGAGCAGTACTTC

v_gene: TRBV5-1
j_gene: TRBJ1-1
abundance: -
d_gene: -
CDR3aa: CASSLNPRGPMNTEAFF
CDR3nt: TGCGCCAGCAGCTTGAATCCCCGCGGACCCATGAACACTGAAGCTTTCTTT

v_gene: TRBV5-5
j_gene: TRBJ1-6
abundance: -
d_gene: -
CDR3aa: CASSLVSGTYSYNSPLHF
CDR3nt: TGTGCCAGCAGCTTGGTTTCAGGGACCTACTCCTATAATTCACCCCTCCACTTT

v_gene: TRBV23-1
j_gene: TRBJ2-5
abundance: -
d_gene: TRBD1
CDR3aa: CASSLRDRGRGETQYF
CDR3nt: TGCGCCAGCAGTCTCCGGGACAGGGGGCGTGGGGAGACCCAGTACTTC

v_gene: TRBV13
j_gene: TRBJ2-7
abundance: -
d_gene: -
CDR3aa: CASRDPLFYEQYF
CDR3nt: TGTGCCAGCAGAGACCCATTGTTCTACGAGCAGTACTTC

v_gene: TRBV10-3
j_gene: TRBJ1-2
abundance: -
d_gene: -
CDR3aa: CAISESRASYGYTF
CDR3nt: TGTGCCATCAGTGAGTCCCGTGCCAGCTATGGCTACACCTTC

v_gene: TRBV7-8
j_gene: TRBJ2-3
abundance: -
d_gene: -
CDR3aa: CASSLALSTDTQYF
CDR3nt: TGTGCCAGCAGCTTAGCGCTTTCGACAGATACGCAGTATTTT

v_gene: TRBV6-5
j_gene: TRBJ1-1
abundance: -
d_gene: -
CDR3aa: CASSYSESREAFF
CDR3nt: TGTGCCAGCAGTTACTCGGAGTCCCGCGAAGCTTTCTTT